The source of this TCR beta chain is a study of CD8 T cells in ankylosing spondylitis. Study conclusions and caveats: Apparently characteristic of ankylosing spondylitis blood was a TCR beta motif (about eight highly homologous variants). According to the report, clones linked to the disease were significantly enriched in matched synovial fluid samples taken from ankylosing spondylitis patients. Past studies reported some motif variants in reactive arthritis synovial fluid and blood.

Quantitative barcoded 5'-RACE was used to prepare TCR beta libraries. From the 5' RACE reads, TCRdb called clonotypes with MiXCR, one entry per CDR3 protein. The sample holds about 360,000 distinct CDR3 sequences; 20% to 25% are singletons and the top ten take over 10%. Concerning this clonotype: The target antigen is unknown.

This TCR derives from a male donor with ankylosing spondylitis or in good health (not recorded which). Sequenced sample: blood, either unsorted or a sorted T cell fraction (not recorded which).

The CDR3 sequence: CASSQEPPGQSAGELFF. CDR3 coding DNA: TGCGCCAGCAGCCAAGAGCCACCGGGACAGTCGGCCGGGGAGCTGTTTTTT. This sequence joins TRBV4-1 and TRBJ2-2, with 7 bases aligning to TRBD1. This CDR3 contains 17 residues. The V and J ends lost 0 bases and 6 bases, in that order; junction bases with no gene match: 10. Germline loops: CDR1 MGHRA, CDR2 YSYEKL.